The 27 T cell receptor beta chains listed next were all sequenced from one sample in a study of post-analysis software for immune sequencing data. TCR beta cDNA libraries included unique molecular identifiers. TCRdb itself ran the PCR reads through MiXCR, one entry per CDR3 protein. The sample yields some 160,000 distinct CDR3 sequences, under 40% seen once. The material sequenced was blood, taken after autologous hematopoietic stem cell transplantation. These receptors all stem from a girl aged 5 to 17 with multiple sclerosis.

This clonotype showed up just a few times. The chain employs TRBV12-5 and TRBJ1-1; D perhaps matches TRBD1 (6 bases). V shed 9 bases and J shed 0 bases, with 11 bases lying between them. From germline, CDR1 is LGHNT and CDR2 FRNRAP. This CDR3 comprises 13 residues. As DNA, the CDR3 is TGTGCTAGCGGAGGGGGGATGAACACTGAAGCTTTCTTT. This sequence encodes CASGGGMNTEAFF.

The chain is built from TRBV5-1 and TRBJ2-7; TRBD2 matches 10 bases. The CDR3 sequence is 17 residues long. Germline V gene data show CDR1 as SGHRS and CDR2 as YFSETQ. Trimming at V came to 0 bases and at J to 7 bases, leaving 13 bases not matched to a gene. The CDR3 DNA sequence: TGCGCCAGCAGCTTGGCCTTAGCGGGAGGTGTATACAATGAGCAGTACTTC. It codes for CASSLALAGGVYNEQYF. Variable domain in full (rest from reference TRBV5-1 and TRBJ2-7): KAGVTQTPRYLIKTRGQQVTLSCSPISGHRSVSWYQQTPGQGLQFLFEYFSETQRNKGNFPGRFSGRQFSNSRSEMNVSTLELGDSALYLCASSLALAGGVYNEQYFGPGTRLTVT.

This chain connects TRBV27 to TRBJ2-1; 11 bases line up with TRBD2. CDR3 length equals 17 residues. V lost 4 bases and J lost 4; bases outside the gene matches: 9. Germline V gene data show CDR1 as MNHEY and CDR2 as SMNVEV (reference sequence). CDR3 residues: CASSCTVLAGEYNEQFF. The CDR3 DNA is TGTGCCAGCAGTTGCACCGTACTAGCGGGGGAATACAATGAGCAGTTCTTC.

The chain carries TRBV7-9 and TRBJ1-4, with a weak D call TRBD1 (6 bases). The CDR3 covers 15 residues. The germline V gene encodes CDR1 SEHNR and CDR2 FQNEAQ (reference sequence). V was trimmed by 4 bases and J by 4 bases, leaving 13 bases between them. The CDR3: CASSSRGQSNEKLFF. The CDR3, as DNA: TGTGCCAGCAGCTCGCGAGGACAGAGTAATGAAAAACTGTTTTTT.

A few counts support this clonotype. The genes are TRBV5-6 and TRBJ2-7, with TRBD2 matching 7 bases. The CDR3 spans 15 residues. J gave up 2 bases and V 0 bases, and 5 bases lay outside the gene matches. Germline CDR1 is SGHDT and CDR2 is YYEEEE. The CDR3 DNA is TGTGCCAGCAGCTTGGTAGCTAGCGGTCCCTACGAGCAGTACTTC. Its protein product is CASSLVASGPYEQYF.

To note about this clonotype: This may be a read error: a much more frequent sequence differs by one nucleotide. The genes are TRBV20-1 and TRBJ2-3, with TRBD2 identical over 14 bases. The CDR3 runs to 18 residues. Losses at the gene ends were 1 base for V and 7 bases for J; bases not matched to a gene: 13. The germline V gene encodes CDR1 DFQATT and CDR2 SNEGSKA (reference sequence). CDR3 nucleotide sequence: TGCAGTGCTAGAGGCAACGTGGGACTAGCGGGAGATGGGTATACGCAGTATTTT. This codes for CSARGNVGLAGDGYTQYF.

J is TRBJ2-5 and V is TRBV7-9, with D tentatively TRBD1 (5 bases). CDR1 SEHNR and CDR2 FQNEAQ come from the germline V gene (reference sequence). V lost 1 base, J lost 4 bases, and 22 bases lay in between. The CDR3 runs 18 residues. Written as DNA, the CDR3 is TGTGCCAGCAGCTTAGGGAAAGACAGAACCCCCAAAGGAGAGACCCAGTACTTC. This gives the protein CASSLGKDRTPKGETQYF.

This clonotype was counted once. The chain carries TRBV6-5 and TRBJ1-5; weak D call: TRBD1 (5 bases). In germline, CDR1 is MNHEY, CDR2 SVGAGI. The V gene lost 6 bases and the J gene lost 1 base, with 13 bases spanning the gap. The CDR3 runs to 15 residues. The CDR3 region has the DNA TGTGCCAGCAGAGTCCGGACACAAAGCAATCAGCCCCAGCATTTT. Protein: CASRVRTQSNQPQHF.

This clonotype has more than one count but fewer than ten. V usage is TRBV5-1 and J usage is TRBJ2-7; perhaps TRBD2 as D (6 bases). V lost 4 bases and J lost 0, with 14 bases in between. CDR3 size: 15 residues. In germline, CDR1 is SGHRS, CDR2 YFSETQ. The CDR3 reads CASSDRGLRSYEQYF. CDR3 DNA: TGCGCCAGCAGCGACCGGGGACTTCGCTCCTACGAGCAGTACTTC.

Concerning this clonotype itself: An end of the junction does not agree with germline; a read error may underlie this. The chain carries TRBV6-4 and TRBJ2-3, with 10 bases fitting TRBD2. In germline, CDR1 is MRHNA, CDR2 SNTAGT. The CDR3 length is 15 residues. The DNA for the CDR3 is TGTGCCGGCAGTGACGCAGCGGGAGGGAGGGATACGCAGTATTTT. As protein: CAGSDAAGGRDTQYF.

This clonotype was detected ten times or more. The chain has TRBV20-1 and TRBJ2-5; 8 bases align to TRBD1. This CDR3 has 16 amino acids. V lost 5 bases to trimming and J lost 1 base; unmatched junction nucleotides: 12. The germline V gene encodes CDR1 DFQATT and CDR2 SNEGSKA (reference sequence). The CDR3 here is CSALGQGRVFQETQYF. In DNA, the CDR3 is TGCAGTGCTCTTGGACAGGGACGGGTATTCCAAGAGACCCAGTACTTC.

This rearrangement joins TRBV3-1 to TRBJ2-4, with TRBD2 matching 8 bases. The end of the DNA is better explained by TRBJ2-7, so the J call may be wrong. The CDR3 length is 14 residues. Germline V gene lookup returns CDR1 LGHDT and CDR2 YNNKEL (reference sequence). The CDR3 reads CAGASLAAADEQYF. In DNA, the CDR3 is TGTGCCGGCGCATCACTAGCGGCGGCGGACGAGCAGTACTTC.

The chain joins TRBV10-3 to TRBJ2-1; a weak D match, TRBD2 (6 bases). V lost 3 bases and J 1 base, leaving 10 bases between the germline ends. The CDR3 is 15 amino acids. Germline CDR1 ENHRY, CDR2 SYGVKD. CDR3 region: CAISDKGGSYNEQFF. CDR3 DNA sequence: TGTGCCATCAGTGATAAAGGAGGGTCCTACAATGAGCAGTTCTTC.

The chain has TRBV20-1 and TRBJ2-4, with D perhaps being TRBD1 or TRBD2 (6 bases each). The V and J ends lost 0 bases and 3 bases respectively, with 24 bases between them. This CDR3 is 19 amino acids long. The germline gives CDR1 DFQATT, CDR2 SNEGSKA (reference sequence). The CDR3 nucleotides are TGCAGTGCTAGAGACCAGGGGACTCACTCCGGCTCGGGCAAAAACATTCAGTACTTC. Encoded protein: CSARDQGTHSGSGKNIQYF.

This rearrangement joins TRBV12-3 or TRBV12-4 to TRBJ2-5; D assignment may be TRBD1 or TRBD2 (5 bases each). The CDR3 loop spans 13 amino acids. Trimming left V 6 bases short and J 5 bases short, with 13 bases between. The CDR3 bases are TGTGCCAGCAGCCCCAGGGACGAGGAGACCCAGTACTTC. This translates into CASSPRDEETQYF.

This clonotype was seen a handful of times. CDR3 amino acids: CASSLNAPSGIGQFF. CDR3 coding DNA: TGTGCCAGCAGCTTAAACGCCCCTAGCGGGATTGGGCAGTTCTTC. The chain has TRBV11-3 and TRBJ2-1, with 9 bases fitting TRBD2. The length of the CDR3 is 15 residues. Germline V gene data show CDR1 as SGHNT and CDR2 as YENEEA. V was clipped by 2 bases and J by 12 bases; unmatched bases: 11. The full variable domain, rest sourced from reference TRBV11-3 and TRBJ2-1, is EAGVVQSPRYKIIEKKQPVAFWCNPISGHNTLYWYLQNLGQGPELLIRYENEEAVDDSQLPKDRFSAERLKGVDSTLKIQPAELGDSAVYLCASSLNAPSGIGQFFGPGTRLTVL.

The chain combines TRBV15 with TRBJ2-3; a weak D match, TRBD2 (5 bases). Germline CDR1 is LNHNV and CDR2 is YYDKDF (reference sequence). There are 14 residues in the CDR3. V was clipped by 0 bases and J by 5 bases, with 9 bases between them. CDR3 bases: TGTGCCACCAGCAGAGATCGGGCGGGAGATACGCAGTATTTT. Residues: CATSRDRAGDTQYF.

DNA for the CDR3: TGTGCCAGCAGTTACTCGACGGGACTAGCGGGAGAGGGAGATGAGCAGTTCTTC. As protein: CASSYSTGLAGEGDEQFF. The rearrangement joins TRBV6-2 or TRBV6-3 to TRBJ2-1; 14 nucleotides match TRBD2. Germline trimming cut 0 bases from V and 8 bases from J; bases unmatched to any gene: 9. The CDR3 is made up of 18 amino acids. Germline V gene sequence: CDR1 MNHEY, CDR2 SVGEGT.

This clonotype turned up a few times. The chain employs TRBV6-7 and TRBJ2-7, with 11 bases aligning to TRBD2. TRBV6-7 is labeled an ORF, and its function is uncertain. The CDR3 consists of 18 residues. After removal of 7 bases from V and 1 base from J, the junction contained 15 bases not matched to a gene. CDR3: CASKIRTGRLAGSYEQYF. For the CDR3, the DNA is TGTGCCAGCAAAATCAGGACTGGAAGACTAGCGGGATCCTACGAGCAGTACTTC.

CDR3 sequence reads: CASSPRRAGTYNEQFF. For the CDR3, the DNA is TGTGCCAGCAGCCCCAGACGGGCGGGGACATACAATGAGCAGTTCTTC. The chain employs TRBV11-2 and TRBJ2-1; D could derive from TRBD1 or TRBD2 (6 bases each). Germline V gives CDR1 SGHAT, CDR2 FQNNGV. Trimming cost V 5 bases and J 4 bases, with 18 bases left between them. This CDR3 is built from 16 residues.

The chain carries TRBV12-3 or TRBV12-4 and TRBJ1-1; 8 nucleotides agree with TRBD1. The V segment lost 5 bases and the J segment 5 bases; nucleotides outside the gene matches: 4. The CDR3 loop spans 13 amino acids. The CDR3 is CASSNTGGTEAFF. The DNA for the CDR3 is TGTGCCAGCAGTAACACAGGGGGGACTGAAGCTTTCTTT.

V and J are TRBV6-4 and TRBJ2-6, with D unresolved. This CDR3 has 17 residues. The ends were cut back, 0 bases at V and 1 base at J, with 10 bases in the middle. CDR1 is MRHNA, CDR2 SNTAGT, per germline. CDR3 DNA sequence: TGTGCCAGCAGTGACTCGGCAGACCCGTCTGGGGCCAACGTCCTGACTTTC. Its translation is CASSDSADPSGANVLTF.

This clonotype was observed many times. CDR3 region: CASSSQGYEQYF. The CDR3 nucleotides read TGTGCCAGCAGCTCACAGGGCTACGAGCAGTACTTC. The chain carries TRBV9 and TRBJ2-7, with D perhaps TRBD1 (6 bases). V shed 4 bases and J shed 3 bases, with 8 bases lying between them. The CDR3 is made up of 12 amino acids. Germline V gene data show CDR1 as SGDLS and CDR2 as YYNGEE.

CDR3 bases: TGCAGTGTTCTGTTCCCGATAGACTACAATGAGCAGTTCTTC. This encodes CSVLFPIDYNEQFF. The chain combines TRBV20-1 with TRBJ2-1; no definite D call. Between the trimmed V and J ends, which lost 7 bases and 3 bases, there was a span of 16 bases. Germline V gene lookup returns CDR1 DFQATT and CDR2 SNEGSKA (reference sequence). CDR3 length: 14 residues.

The chain combines TRBV7-6 with TRBJ2-1, with TRBD2 matching 11 bases. The CDR3 sequence is 20 residues long. V was clipped by 1 base and J by 2 bases; unmatched bases: 13. From germline, CDR1 is SGHVS and CDR2 FNYEAQ. The DNA of the CDR3 is TGTGCCAGCAGCTTAGTCCCAGAGAATAGCGGGAGGGCCGCCTACAATGAGCAGTTCTTC. Protein product: CASSLVPENSGRAAYNEQFF. Full variable domain (missing parts from reference TRBV7-6 and TRBJ2-1): GAGVSQSPRYKVTKRGQDVALRCDPISGHVSLYWYRQALGQGPEFLTYFNYEAQQDKSGLPNDRFSAERPEGSISTLTIQRTEQRDSAMYRCASSLVPENSGRAAYNEQFFGPGTRLTVL.

This clonotype was seen a few times. This sequence joins TRBV29-1 and TRBJ2-3, with D hard to call. V was clipped by 4 bases and J by 0 bases, with 8 bases between them. Germline lookup yields CDR1 SQVTM and CDR2 ANQGSEA. The CDR3 contains 13 residues. DNA of the CDR3: TGCAGCGTTGTTCAGGATAGCACAGATACGCAGTATTTT. Amino acids: CSVVQDSTDTQYF.

This clonotype was seen repeatedly, ten times or more. The genes are TRBV12-3 or TRBV12-4 and TRBJ2-1; TRBD2 might be the D (6 bases). Trimming left V 3 bases short and J 9 bases short, with 9 bases between. The CDR3 loop spans 12 amino acids. CDR3 bases: TGTGCCAGCAGTTTTTGGGGGGTTGAGCAGTTCTTC. Its protein is CASSFWGVEQFF.